This TCR beta chain was sequenced during a study of shared clonotypes between healthy human individuals. Study conclusions and caveats: Some naive CD4 clonotypes, 5% to 5.5%, turned up in common across four donors. Tissue TCR repertoires likely differ from these blood-only repertoires. The four-donor shared clonotypes exceeded non-shared clonotypes in generation probability, with non-shared ones scoring lower.

Naive CD8 populations comprised CD45RO-negative cells positively selected for CCR7, excluding terminally differentiated effector memory CD45RA+ cells. Several immunoSEQ plates held equal portions of the genomic DNA taken from each subset. Generated by immunoSEQ multiplex PCR, the TCRdb table keeps only in-frame clones and is missing some. The sample contains under 1 million clones, 85% to 95% of which appear only once. Between the trimmed V and J ends, which lost 0 bases and 4 bases, there was a span of 9 bases. Looked up from germline, CDR1 is MDHEN and CDR2 is SYDVKM. The CDR3 runs 14 residues. As for this clone: Its antigen is not known.

The chain has TRBV28 and TRBJ1-1, with a possible D match to TRBD1 (5 bases). The TCR was taken from a man under 40 in good health. The sample was naive CD8+ T cells sorted from blood. The CDR3 is CASSLWGTSTEAFF. The CDR3, as DNA: TGTGCCAGCAGTTTATGGGGGACGAGCACTGAAGCTTTCTTT. Drawing the rest from reference TRBV28 and TRBJ1-1, the complete variable domain is DVKVTQSSRYLVKRTGEKVFLECVQDMDHENMFWYRQDPGLGLRLIYFSYDVKMKEKGDIPEGYSVSREKKERFSLILESASTNQTSMYLCASSLWGTSTEAFFGQGTRLTVV.